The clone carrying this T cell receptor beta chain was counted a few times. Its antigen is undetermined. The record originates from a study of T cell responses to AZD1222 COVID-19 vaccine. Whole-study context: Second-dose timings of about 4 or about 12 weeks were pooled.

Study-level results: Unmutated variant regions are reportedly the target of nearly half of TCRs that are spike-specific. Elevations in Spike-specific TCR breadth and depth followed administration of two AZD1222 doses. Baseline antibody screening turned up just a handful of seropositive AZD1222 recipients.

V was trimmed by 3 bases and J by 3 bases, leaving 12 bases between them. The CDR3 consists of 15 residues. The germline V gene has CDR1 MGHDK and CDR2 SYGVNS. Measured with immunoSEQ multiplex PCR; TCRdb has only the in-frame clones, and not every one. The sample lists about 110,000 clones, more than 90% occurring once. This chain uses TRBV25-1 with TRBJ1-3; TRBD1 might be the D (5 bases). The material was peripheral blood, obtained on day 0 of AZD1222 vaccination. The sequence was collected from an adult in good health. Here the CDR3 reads CASSDAGSVGNTIYF. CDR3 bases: TGTGCCAGCAGTGATGCAGGGTCGGTTGGAAACACCATATATTTT.